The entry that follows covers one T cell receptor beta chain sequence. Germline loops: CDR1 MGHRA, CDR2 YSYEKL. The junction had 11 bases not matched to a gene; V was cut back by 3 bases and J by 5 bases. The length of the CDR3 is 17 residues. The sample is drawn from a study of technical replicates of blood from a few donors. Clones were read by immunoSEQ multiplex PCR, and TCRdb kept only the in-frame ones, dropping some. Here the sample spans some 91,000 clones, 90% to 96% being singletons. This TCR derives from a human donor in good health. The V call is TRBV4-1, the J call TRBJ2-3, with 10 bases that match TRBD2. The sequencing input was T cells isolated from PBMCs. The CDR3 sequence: CASSHPIAGGLKDTQYF. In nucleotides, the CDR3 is TGCGCCAGCAGCCATCCTATAGCGGGGGGCCTCAAAGATACGCAGTATTTT.